The TCR beta chain under discussion was sequenced for a study of blood T cell repertoires in COVID-19. Study summary: Donors in the United States, Italy and Spain gave samples during acute or convalescent COVID-19.

V gave up 1 base and J gave up 2 bases; unmatched junction bases: 3. The CDR3 is made up of 15 amino acids. Germline loops: CDR1 MNHEY, CDR2 SMNVEV (reference sequence). Clones were read by immunoSEQ multiplex PCR, and TCRdb kept only the in-frame ones, dropping some. This table holds 350,000 or so clones, more than 85% found once. The sequenced sample was PBMCs or T cells enriched from blood (not recorded which). The chain recombines TRBV27 with TRBJ2-3; 7 bases fit TRBD2. The sequence came from a woman aged 25-40 years who had recovered from COVID-19. CDR3 bases: TGTGCCAGCAGTTTATATGGGGGGGTCACAGATACGCAGTATTTT. This translates into CASSLYGGVTDTQYF.